Reported below is one T cell receptor beta chain. No antigen is known for it. This entry comes from a study of CD8+CD57+ T cells in acquired aplastic anemia. Study-wide context: Healthy donors had, on average, roughly 9.8 million reads for their CD4+ cells. Findings of the study overall: In common between the patients and the controls were some 29 CD8+ CDR3 sequences. A significant difference in CD8+ Simpson's diversity between patients and controls was not found.

CDR3 length: 13 residues. Between the trimmed V and J ends, which lost 3 bases and 1 base, there was a span of 6 bases. Germline lookup yields CDR1 LNHDA and CDR2 SQIVND (reference sequence). Template material for TCR beta VDJ and CDR3 profiling consisted of genomic DNA. TCRdb re-called the reads with MiXCR, one entry per CDR3 protein. Of 190,000 or so distinct CDR3 sequences in the sample, 61% are singletons; the top ten hold 25% to 30%. The V call is TRBV19, the J call TRBJ1-1; D unclear. The receptor's source is a human donor in good health. Sequencing was carried out using sorted CD4+, CD8+, or CD8+CD57+ T cells (not recorded which) from PBMCs. The CDR3 reads CASSIVRNTEAFF. In nucleotides, the CDR3 is TGTGCCAGTAGTATCGTCAGGAACACTGAAGCTTTCTTT.